This TCR beta chain was identified during a study of blood T cells in healthy people across ages. After removal of 1 base from V and 8 bases from J, the junction contained 9 bases not matched to a gene. Germline V gene lookup returns CDR1 SEHNR and CDR2 FQNEAQ (reference sequence). The CDR3 extends over 16 amino acids. PCR was performed a second time for 7 to 11 cycles using a sample-barcoded 5' primer and a J-beta primer mix. TCRdb independently ran MiXCR on the 5' RACE reads; one entry per CDR3 protein. This sample has around 1.5 million distinct CDR3 sequences, with 42% found just once. This clonotype was recorded at least ten times.

Sequenced: blood. The origin of this receptor is a woman aged 18 to 35 in good health. The chain carries TRBV7-9 and TRBJ2-1; 9 bases agree with TRBD1. The CDR3 DNA reads TGTGCCAGCAGCTTAGGGGGTGGACAGGGGATCGATGAGCAGTTCTTC. Its protein product is CASSLGGGQGIDEQFF.